This TCR beta chain was recorded in a study of OX40 agonist ivuxolimab in advanced cancers. Study findings and constraints: Expanded peripheral T cells had an undetermined antigen specificity. Expanded clones tended on average to be more numerous among CD8+ T cells than CD4+.

This clone occurred once. Its antigen is not known. Germline V gives CDR1 MNHNS, CDR2 SASEGT. The CDR3 loop spans 13 amino acids. V lost 1 base, J lost 4 bases, and 7 bases lay in between. Measured with immunoSEQ multiplex PCR; TCRdb has only the in-frame clones, and not every one. The sample holds approximately 90,000 clones, around nine tenths seen once. The chain is built from TRBV6-1 and TRBJ1-2; unclear D gene. This TCR came from an adult with an advanced solid tumor such as melanoma, head and neck, liver or kidney cancer. Sequencing was performed on CD4+ or CD8+ T cells sorted from blood, taken in a trial of the OX40 agonist ivuxolimab. The CDR3, as DNA: TGTGCCAGCAGTGAAGGCCAGACCTATGGCTACACCTTC. Residues: CASSEGQTYGYTF.